This T cell receptor beta chain was recovered during a study of shared clonotypes between healthy human individuals. Whole-study results and caveats: Donor clonotype sharing was expected to depend on sequencing depth. Researchers found naive subsets generally carried larger estimated richness than memory subsets. Depth was large, yet rarefaction showed that sorted-subset sequencing was incomplete.

In regard to this clone: Its matching antigen is unknown.

Germline loops: CDR1 MNHNS, CDR2 SASEGT. The CDR3 length is 15 residues. Some clones are missing from TCRdb's copy, which holds only in-frame ones; the method was immunoSEQ multiplex PCR. The sample includes over 95,000 clones, more than 65% of them seen just once. Sample: memory CD8+ T cells sorted from blood. Subset defined: CD45RO+ cells pooled with CCR7-negative TemRA cells. The clonotype comes from a woman aged 30 to 39 in good health. The chain has TRBV6-1 and TRBJ2-5; no clear D. Gene TRBJ2-7 matches the end of the DNA better, so the J call may be wrong. The CDR3 here is CASSEKTASSYEQYF. The CDR3 DNA sequence: TGTGCCAGCAGTGAAAAAACAGCGAGCTCCTACGAGCAGTACTTC.